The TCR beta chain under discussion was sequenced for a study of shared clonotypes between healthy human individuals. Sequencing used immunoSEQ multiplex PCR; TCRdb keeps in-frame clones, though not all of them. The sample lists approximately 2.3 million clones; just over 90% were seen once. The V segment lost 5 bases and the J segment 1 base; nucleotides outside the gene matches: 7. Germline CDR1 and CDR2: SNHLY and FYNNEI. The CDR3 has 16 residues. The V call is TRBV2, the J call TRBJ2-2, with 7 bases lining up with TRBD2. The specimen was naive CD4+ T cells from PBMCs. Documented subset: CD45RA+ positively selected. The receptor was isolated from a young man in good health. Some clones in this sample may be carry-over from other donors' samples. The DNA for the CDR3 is TGTGCCAGCAGTCGTGAGGGAGGGTTGAACACCGGGGAGCTGTTTTTT. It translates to CASSREGGLNTGELFF.